This T cell receptor beta chain was recorded in a study of cytomegalovirus exposure and HLA in healthy donors. The study, taken as a whole, reports: 87-base-pair reads could not separate some V segments, including TRBV6-2 and TRBV6-3. Most of the CMV-associated TCR beta chains (in a later analysis) appeared to be HLA-restricted.

The CDR3 contains 12 residues. Germline values: CDR1 SGHDT, CDR2 YYEEEE. V shed 3 bases, J shed 12 bases, and the junction held 6 bases outside the gene matches. Use of 60 Vbeta and 13 Jbeta primers characterized the PCR. Original handling: A later analysis counted 80 million or so unique TCR beta chains, roughly 11 million shared. Here immunoSEQ multiplex PCR was the method, and the copy in TCRdb shows in-frame clones only, minus some. V and J calls and clone size are as listed in that table; D and trimming were resolved from the DNA. The data show approximately 91,000 clones, with roughly 67% seen just once and 2% to 2.5% held by the top ten. Comment on this clone: Its antigen remains unidentified.

The sequenced sample was PBMCs. This sequence originates from a human donor in good health. This chain joins TRBV5-6 and TRBJ2-1; 7 bases align to TRBD1. The chain's CDR3 is CASSSKGARQFF. CDR3 nucleotide sequence: TGTGCCAGCAGCTCGAAGGGGGCCCGGCAGTTCTTC.